Each of the 10 T cell receptor beta chains below was sequenced from the same sample in a study of cytomegalovirus exposure and HLA in healthy donors. PCR used 60 Vbeta primers and 13 Jbeta primers. TCRdb's copy holds only in-frame clones and misses some; the assay was immunoSEQ multiplex PCR. Seen here are around 150,000 clones, nearly 85% observed once, and the top ten hold around 3.2%. The specimen sequenced was PBMCs. These receptors were collected from a male donor in good health and CMV-seronegative.

The chain couples TRBV7-7 to TRBJ2-7; D ambiguous. This CDR3 contains 13 residues. V shed 1 base and J shed 3 bases, with 7 bases lying between them. Germline V gene lookup returns CDR1 SSHAT and CDR2 FNYEAQ (reference sequence). Here the CDR3 DNA reads TGTGCCAGCAGCTTAGGCCCGGGCTACGAGCAGTACTTC. This translates into CASSLGPGYEQYF.

The chain carries TRBV29-1 and TRBJ1-2; possibly TRBD1 for D (6 bases). The CDR3 totals 11 residues. The V gene lost 4 bases and the J gene lost 7 bases, with 10 bases spanning the gap. The germline gives CDR1 SQVTM, CDR2 ANQGSEA. The DNA for the CDR3 is TGCAGCGTTGGGACAGAGGGTGGCTACACCTTC. Residues: CSVGTEGGYTF.

The chain carries TRBV7-2 and TRBJ1-2; the D gene is possibly TRBD1 (6 bases). The V end lost 5 bases, the J end lost 0 bases, and 16 bases lay between the germline ends. This CDR3 comprises 16 residues. Germline assignment: CDR1 SGHTA and CDR2 FQGNSA. CDR3 sequence: CASSHGATGPNYGYTF. CDR3 sequence (DNA): TGTGCCAGCAGCCACGGTGCGACAGGTCCTAACTATGGCTACACCTTC.

This clone has just one count. This sequence joins TRBV7-8 and TRBJ2-7, with TRBD1 matching over 8 bases. In germline, CDR1 is SGHVS, CDR2 FQNEAQ. The CDR3 is made up of 20 amino acids. Losses at the gene ends were 5 bases for V and 5 bases for J; bases not matched to a gene: 26. The CDR3 protein is CASSLKPGGQGHLGSDEQYF. DNA of the CDR3: TGTGCCAGCAGCCTAAAGCCCGGAGGACAGGGTCACCTGGGCAGCGACGAGCAGTACTTC.

V usage is TRBV4-1 and J usage is TRBJ2-7; D gene ambiguous. V lost 0 bases, J lost 2 bases, and 11 bases lay in between. The CDR3 consists of 15 residues. CDR1 is MGHRA and CDR2 is YSYEKL in the germline V gene. The CDR3 DNA reads as TGCGCCAGCAGCCAAGATTGGGCCGCTACCTACGAGCAGTACTTC. The encoded protein is CASSQDWAATYEQYF.

The chain is built from TRBV6-5 and TRBJ1-2, with a possible D match to TRBD1 (6 bases). The V and J ends lost 8 bases and 3 bases respectively, with 16 bases between them. This CDR3 comprises 14 residues. Germline CDR1 reads MNHEY; CDR2 reads SVGAGI. CDR3 nucleotides: TGTGCCAGCGGAAGTCGGGGGGCTGACTATGGCTACACCTTC. This translates into CASGSRGADYGYTF.

The chain links TRBV7-9 to TRBJ1-2, with unresolved D. The ends were cut back, 7 bases at V and 5 bases at J, with 11 bases in the middle. CDR1 and CDR2 from the germline V gene are SEHNR and FQNEAQ (reference sequence). This CDR3 has 12 residues. The CDR3 sequence: CASTMGPYGYTF. The CDR3 nucleotides read TGTGCCAGCACCATGGGCCCATATGGCTACACCTTC.

The chain joins TRBV28 to TRBJ2-1; TRBD2 matches 8 bases. V dropped 3 bases and J dropped 8; count of bases not matched to a gene: 9. This CDR3 has 15 amino acids. In germline, CDR1 is MDHEN, CDR2 SYDVKM. The CDR3 coding sequence is TGTGCCAGCAGTTTCGGGGGGGCGACGGTCGATGAGCAGTTCTTC. Protein sequence: CASSFGGATVDEQFF.

This chain links TRBV5-4 with TRBJ2-1; 8 nucleotides agree with TRBD2. CDR1 is SGHNT and CDR2 is YYREEE in the germline V gene (reference sequence). There are 20 residues in the CDR3. J gave up 0 bases and V 0 bases, and 14 bases lay outside the gene matches. CDR3 protein: CASSLVGAGGPELSYNEQFF. DNA for the CDR3: TGTGCCAGCAGCTTGGTAGGGGCGGGGGGTCCCGAACTCTCCTACAATGAGCAGTTCTTC.

The V and J genes are TRBV5-1 and TRBJ2-7; 9 bases are shared with TRBD1. CDR1 SGHRS and CDR2 YFSETQ come from the germline V gene. This CDR3 contains 15 residues. The V segment lost 4 bases and the J segment 3 bases; nucleotides outside the gene matches: 8. CDR3 residues: CASSTDRGYIYEQYF. The CDR3 DNA sequence: TGCGCCAGCAGCACGGACAGGGGCTACATCTACGAGCAGTACTTC.